This T cell receptor beta chain was identified in a study of T cells after yellow fever vaccination (dated by TCRdb to the late 2010s). For context, the study as a whole: The SMART-Seq v4 Ultra Low Input RNA kit was used to prepare libraries from fractions with low cell numbers. Two healthy male donors, one aged 18 to 30 and one aged 30 to 40 years, made up the cohort. To track T-cell clones before and after primary and booster YFV17D yellow fever vaccination, bulk TCR alpha and beta repertoires were sequenced longitudinally. Blood was collected at multiple timepoints before and after primary and secondary immunization, and bulk PBMC replicates and cell subsets were isolated. Broad study findings and their caveats: The study included only two donors, which limits how far the findings can be generalized. Computational filtering was required because FACS-sorted repertoires could contain abundant contaminating clonotypes from the bulk population. A small share of clonotypes occurred in both CD4 and CD8 compartments, likely arising from convergent recombination. The secondary T-cell response was found to be weaker but faster than the primary response, with a peak reached on day 5 rather than on day 15. Most clones expanded after primary vaccination (approximately 96% of CD4 and roughly 88% of CD8) were re-detected after the booster, suggesting that broad memory maintenance occurred.

The run used an Illumina NovaSeq 6000. TCR cDNA was synthesized by 5'RACE template switching, through which a universal primer site and unique molecular identifiers were introduced. Priming of cDNA synthesis was performed from both the TCR alpha and TCR beta constant segments. Library amplification involved two PCR steps, and the second step added sample barcodes and sequencing adapters. Sequencing of libraries was performed on Illumina HiSeq 2500 (2x100 bp) or NovaSeq (2x150 bp). The authors processed their data as follows. Demultiplexing of reads and collapsing into UMI consensus sequences were performed with MIGEC, and V(D)J alignment was carried out with MiXCR. Using edgeR on replicate PBMC samples, clonotypes were called vaccine-responding if FDR was below 0.01 and the log2 fold change was above 5 up to day 15. Each bulk clonotype was labeled CD4 or CD8 based on which sequenced repertoire, CD4 or CD8, contained the clonotype at higher abundance. TCRdb trimmed the raw reads at Q25, called clones with MiXCR and kept productive beta chains. Each record represents a unique CDR3 protein, reported with the most common genes and DNA among its rows. The V and J calls and clone size are TCRdb's, not the authors'. This sample comprises some 200,000 distinct CDR3 sequences, approximately 3.2% of them detected only once. Around 3% of the sample goes to the ten largest clones.

The CDR3 contains 15 residues, cysteine and phenylalanine counted. Only CDR3 DNA is held: 45 bases, read in frame from base 1. V and J lose 0 bases and 6 bases, and a span of 14 bases separates them. CDR1 and CDR2, looked up from the germline V gene, are LGHNA and YSLEER. About this clonotype: The antigen it recognizes is unknown. Base-call qualities are not available, and no considerably larger clone is one nucleotide away.

The treatment or condition label corresponds to: live attenuated yellow fever vaccine strain. PBMCs were isolated from peripheral blood using a standard Ficoll-Paque protocol. CD4 and CD8 T-cell fractions were isolated with Dynabeads CD4 and CD8 positive selection kits. TriZol was used to extract RNA from bulk PBMCs, from CD4 and CD8 fractions, and from dextramer-positive and dextramer-negative fractions. This TCR came from a man between 18 and 35 years old who received the YFV17D yellow fever vaccine. This sample comprised CD4+ T cells sorted from PBMCs, obtained 10 days after the yellow fever booster vaccination. The chain is encoded by TRBV4-3 joined to TRBJ1-2, with the D gene not clear enough to name. CDR3 protein: CASSQEWVWMNGYTF. At the DNA level, the sequence is TGCGCCAGCAGCCAAGAATGGGTCTGGATGAATGGCTACACCTTC.